This TCR beta chain appears in the sequencing data of a study of T cell responses to AZD1222 COVID-19 vaccine. As for the study in general: Samples with a second dose at about 4 or about 12 weeks were pooled together. Findings and limits, study-wide: Spike-specific TCR breadth and depth were elevated following two AZD1222 doses. Clonal diversity may have been underestimated in mostly white British donors. Seropositive at baseline were only a handful of AZD1222 recipients.

The germline CDR1 and CDR2 sequences are MNHEY and SMNVEV (reference sequence). The CDR3 length is 14 residues. Trimming took 1 base from V and 2 from J, leaving 9 bases between them. Turning to this clone: Its target is unknown.

The data were produced by immunoSEQ multiplex PCR, yet TCRdb's version contains in-frame clones alone and is incomplete. The sample has some 100,000 clones, about nine tenths seen once. Sequencing was performed on peripheral blood, taken on day 0 of AZD1222 vaccination. The rearrangement uses TRBV27 and TRBJ2-7, with D unclear. The sequence was obtained from an adult in good health. CDR3 nucleotide sequence: TGTGCCAGCAGTTTATTTGCAGGAACCTACGAGCAGTACTTC. Protein product: CASSLFAGTYEQYF.